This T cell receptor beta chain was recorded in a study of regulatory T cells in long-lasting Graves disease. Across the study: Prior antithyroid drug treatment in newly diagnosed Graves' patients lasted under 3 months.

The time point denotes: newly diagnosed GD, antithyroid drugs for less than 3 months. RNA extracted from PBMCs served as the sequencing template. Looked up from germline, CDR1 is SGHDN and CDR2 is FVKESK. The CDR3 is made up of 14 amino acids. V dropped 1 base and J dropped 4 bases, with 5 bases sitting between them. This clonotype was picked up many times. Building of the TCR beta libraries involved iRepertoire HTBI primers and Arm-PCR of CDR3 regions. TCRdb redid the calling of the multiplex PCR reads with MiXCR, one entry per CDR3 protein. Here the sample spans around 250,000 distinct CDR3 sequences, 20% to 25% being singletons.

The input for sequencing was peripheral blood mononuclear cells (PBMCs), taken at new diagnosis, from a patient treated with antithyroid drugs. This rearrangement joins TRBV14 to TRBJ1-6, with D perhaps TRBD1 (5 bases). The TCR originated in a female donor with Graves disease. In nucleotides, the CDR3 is TGTGCCAGCAGCCAAGGACAGTATAATTCACCCCTCCACTTT. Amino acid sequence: CASSQGQYNSPLHF.